The following is a T cell receptor (beta chain) sequence with its context. Its antigen is unidentified. The entry originates in a study of persistence of HIV-infected CD4 T cells. Study-wide context: Isolated cells were CMV- and HIV-1 Gag-responding CD4+ T cells. Overall study findings and caveats: TCRbeta richness was lower in CMV- and Gag-responding cells than in anti-CD3/anti-CD28-responding cells.

Per the germline V gene, CDR1 is MNHEY and CDR2 is SVGAGI. Trimming stripped 8 bases from V and 3 bases from J, with 16 bases between. CDR3 size: 14 residues. The immunoSEQ assay was version 4, run in survey mode. Each sample used up to 1 ug genomic DNA diluted to approximately 9 ng/uL. Repertoires were generated with immunoSEQ multiplex PCR, while TCRdb's copy carries only in-frame clones and drops some. The sample holds just over 35,000 clones, 85% seen once. Overlapping HIV-1 Gag 15-mer peptides at 0.85 to 1 ug per peptide per mL were used. Sorted nonresponding memory CD4+ T cells were CD40L-negative, CD69-negative, CD45RO-high.

The chain recombines TRBV6-5 with TRBJ1-1; D call uncertain. This receptor was obtained from an adult with HIV. The donor label of this sample is uncertain. Material: cultured CD4+ T cells from PBMCs, obtained from a patient who received antiretroviral therapy. The CDR3 region is CASGPGKTDTEAFF. The CDR3 region has the DNA TGTGCCAGCGGTCCCGGGAAGACTGACACTGAAGCTTTCTTT.